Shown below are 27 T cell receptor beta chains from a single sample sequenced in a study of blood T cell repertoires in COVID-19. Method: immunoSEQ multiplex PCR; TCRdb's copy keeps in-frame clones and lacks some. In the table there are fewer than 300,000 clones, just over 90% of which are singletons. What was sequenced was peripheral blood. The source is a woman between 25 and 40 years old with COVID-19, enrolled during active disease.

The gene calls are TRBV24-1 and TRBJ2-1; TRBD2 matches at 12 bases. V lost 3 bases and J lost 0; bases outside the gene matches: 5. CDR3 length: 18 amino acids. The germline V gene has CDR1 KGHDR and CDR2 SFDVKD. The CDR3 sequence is CATSDPGLAGDSYNEQFF. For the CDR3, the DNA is TGTGCCACCAGTGATCCGGGACTAGCGGGTGACTCCTACAATGAGCAGTTCTTC.

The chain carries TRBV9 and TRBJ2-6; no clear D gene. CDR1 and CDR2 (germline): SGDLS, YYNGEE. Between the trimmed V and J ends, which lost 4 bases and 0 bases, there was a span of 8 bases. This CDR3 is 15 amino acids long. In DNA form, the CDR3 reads TGTGCCAGCAGCTTTACACCCTCTGGGGCCAACGTCCTGACTTTC. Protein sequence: CASSFTPSGANVLTF.

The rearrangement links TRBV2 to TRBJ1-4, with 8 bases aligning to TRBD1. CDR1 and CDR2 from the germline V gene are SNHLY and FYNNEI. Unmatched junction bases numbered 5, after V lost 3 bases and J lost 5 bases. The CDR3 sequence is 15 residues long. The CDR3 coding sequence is TGTGCCAGCAGTGATGCCGGACAGGGAAATGAAAAACTGTTTTTT. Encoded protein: CASSDAGQGNEKLFF.

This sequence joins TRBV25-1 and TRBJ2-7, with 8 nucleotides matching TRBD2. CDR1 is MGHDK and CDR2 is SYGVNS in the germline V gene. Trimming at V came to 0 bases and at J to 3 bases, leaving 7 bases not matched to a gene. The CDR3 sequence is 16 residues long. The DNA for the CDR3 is TGTGCCAGCAGTGAATATTTCGGGAGGGCAATCTACGAGCAGTACTTC. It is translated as CASSEYFGRAIYEQYF.

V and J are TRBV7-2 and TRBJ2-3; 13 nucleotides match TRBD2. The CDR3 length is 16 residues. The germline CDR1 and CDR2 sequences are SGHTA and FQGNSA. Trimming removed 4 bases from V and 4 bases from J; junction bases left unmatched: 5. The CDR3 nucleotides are TGTGCCAGCAGCTCAACTAGCGGGAGGGCATCAGATACGCAGTATTTT. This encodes CASSSTSGRASDTQYF.

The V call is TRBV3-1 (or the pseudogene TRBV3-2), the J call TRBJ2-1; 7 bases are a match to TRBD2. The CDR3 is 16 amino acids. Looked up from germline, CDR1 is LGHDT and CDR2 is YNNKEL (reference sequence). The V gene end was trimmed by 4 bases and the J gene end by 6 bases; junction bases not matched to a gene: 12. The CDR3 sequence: CASSRGRLAPGNEQFF. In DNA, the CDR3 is TGTGCCAGCAGCCGCGGCAGACTAGCCCCCGGCAATGAGCAGTTCTTC.

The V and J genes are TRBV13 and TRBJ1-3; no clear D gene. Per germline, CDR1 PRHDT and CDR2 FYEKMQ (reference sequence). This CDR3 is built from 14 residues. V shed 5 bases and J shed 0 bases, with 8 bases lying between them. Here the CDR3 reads CASSPNYSGNTIYF. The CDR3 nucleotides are TGTGCCAGCAGCCCTAATTACTCTGGAAACACCATATATTTT.

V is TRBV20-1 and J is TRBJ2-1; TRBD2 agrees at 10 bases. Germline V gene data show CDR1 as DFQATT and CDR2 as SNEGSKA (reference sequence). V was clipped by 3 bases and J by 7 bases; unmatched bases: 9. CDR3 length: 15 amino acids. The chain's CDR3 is CSASNPSGRGNEQFF. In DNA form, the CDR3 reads TGCAGTGCTAGTAACCCTAGCGGGAGAGGAAATGAGCAGTTCTTC.

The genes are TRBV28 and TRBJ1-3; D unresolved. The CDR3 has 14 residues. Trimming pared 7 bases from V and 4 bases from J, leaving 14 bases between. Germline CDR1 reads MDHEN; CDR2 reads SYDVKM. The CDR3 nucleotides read TGTGCCAGCAACGTGGTGGCAGGCGGAAACACCATATATTTT. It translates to CASNVVAGGNTIYF.

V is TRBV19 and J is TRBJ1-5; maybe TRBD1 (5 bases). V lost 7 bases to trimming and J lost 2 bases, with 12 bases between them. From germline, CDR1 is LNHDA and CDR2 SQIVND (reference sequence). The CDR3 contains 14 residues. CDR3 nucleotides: TGTGCCAGTACCCAGGGTGTCGGCAATCAGCCCCAGCATTTT. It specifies CASTQGVGNQPQHF.

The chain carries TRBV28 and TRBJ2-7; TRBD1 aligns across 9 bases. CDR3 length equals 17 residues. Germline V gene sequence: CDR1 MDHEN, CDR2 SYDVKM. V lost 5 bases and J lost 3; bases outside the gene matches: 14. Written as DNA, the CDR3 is TGTGCCAGCAGTCCGAACCTCGCGCGGGACAGGGTCTACGAGCAGTACTTC. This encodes CASSPNLARDRVYEQYF.

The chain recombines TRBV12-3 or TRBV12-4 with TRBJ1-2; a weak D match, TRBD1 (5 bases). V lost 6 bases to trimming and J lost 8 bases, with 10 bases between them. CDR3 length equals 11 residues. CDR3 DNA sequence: TGTGCCAGCAGGGACACGGTAGGCTACACCTTC. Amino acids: CASRDTVGYTF.

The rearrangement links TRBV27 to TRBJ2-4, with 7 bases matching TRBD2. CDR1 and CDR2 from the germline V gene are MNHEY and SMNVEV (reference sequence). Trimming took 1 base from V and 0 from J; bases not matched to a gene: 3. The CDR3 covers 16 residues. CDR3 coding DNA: TGTGCCAGCAGTTTATGGGGGGGAGTAGCCAAAAACATTCAGTACTTC. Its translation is CASSLWGGVAKNIQYF.

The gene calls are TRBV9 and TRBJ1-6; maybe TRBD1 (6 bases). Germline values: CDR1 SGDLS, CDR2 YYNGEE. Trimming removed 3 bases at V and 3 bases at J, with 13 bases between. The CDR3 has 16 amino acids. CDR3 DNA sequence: TGTGCCAGCAGCGAAAGCCGGGACATCTATAATTCACCCCTCCACTTT. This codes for CASSESRDIYNSPLHF.

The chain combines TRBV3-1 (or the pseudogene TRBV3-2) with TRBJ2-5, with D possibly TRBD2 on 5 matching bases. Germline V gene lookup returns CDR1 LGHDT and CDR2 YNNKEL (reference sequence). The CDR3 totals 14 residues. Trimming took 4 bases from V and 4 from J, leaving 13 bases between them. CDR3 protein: CASSLSGNLETQYF. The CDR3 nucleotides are TGTGCCAGCAGCCTCTCGGGGAATTTAGAGACCCAGTACTTC.

The CDR3: CASSLGRGKGPDEKLFF. The CDR3 coding sequence is TGTGCCAGCAGCTTGGGCAGGGGTAAGGGGCCGGATGAAAAACTGTTTTTT. The V call is TRBV7-6, the J call TRBJ1-4; TRBD1 is a possible D gene (6 bases). Germline V gene data show CDR1 as SGHVS and CDR2 as FNYEAQ. The CDR3 contains 17 residues. V lost 3 bases, J lost 6 bases, and 20 bases lay in between.

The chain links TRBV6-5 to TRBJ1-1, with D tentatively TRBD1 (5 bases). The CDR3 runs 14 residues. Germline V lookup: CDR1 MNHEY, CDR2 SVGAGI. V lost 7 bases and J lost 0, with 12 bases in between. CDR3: CASTLTEMNTEAFF. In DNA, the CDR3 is TGTGCCAGCACCTTGACAGAGATGAACACTGAAGCTTTCTTT.

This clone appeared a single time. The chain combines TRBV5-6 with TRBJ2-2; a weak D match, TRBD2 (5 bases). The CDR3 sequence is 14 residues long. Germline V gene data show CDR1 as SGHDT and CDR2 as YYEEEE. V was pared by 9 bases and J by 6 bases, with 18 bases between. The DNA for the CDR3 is TGTGCCACCGGGCGGCGGGCCGGATCCGGGGAGCTGTTTTTT. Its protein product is CATGRRAGSGELFF.

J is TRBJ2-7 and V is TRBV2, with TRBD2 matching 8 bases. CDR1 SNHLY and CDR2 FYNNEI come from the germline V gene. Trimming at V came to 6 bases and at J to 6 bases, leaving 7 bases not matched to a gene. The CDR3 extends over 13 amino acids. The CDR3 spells CASRAGGASEQYF. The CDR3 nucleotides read TGTGCCAGCAGGGCGGGAGGTGCGTCCGAGCAGTACTTC.

CDR3 bases: TGTGCCAGCAGCTTCGACAGGGCTCCAGATACGCAGTATTTT. This encodes CASSFDRAPDTQYF. The chain combines TRBV7-3 with TRBJ2-3; 7 bases are shared with TRBD1. The germline CDR1 and CDR2 sequences are SGHTA and FQGTGA. V shed 3 bases and J 4 bases; nucleotides not matched to a gene: 4. This CDR3 has 14 residues.

For the CDR3, the DNA is TGTGCCTGGAGTATTAGTCAGGGTAACACTGAAGCTTTCTTT. Residues: CAWSISQGNTEAFF. V gene TRBV30 combines with J gene TRBJ1-1, with D possibly matching TRBD1 (5 bases). V was shortened by 2 bases and J by 2 bases, with 12 bases between the two germline ends. CDR3 length equals 14 residues. Germline values: CDR1 GTSNPN, CDR2 SVGIG (reference sequence). Full variable domain (remainder filled in from reference TRBV30 and TRBJ1-1): SQTIHQWPATLVQPVGSPLSLECTVEGTSNPNLYWYRQAAGRGLQLLFYSVGIGQISSEVPQNLSASRPQDRQFILSSKKLLLSDSGFYLCAWSISQGNTEAFFGQGTRLTVV.

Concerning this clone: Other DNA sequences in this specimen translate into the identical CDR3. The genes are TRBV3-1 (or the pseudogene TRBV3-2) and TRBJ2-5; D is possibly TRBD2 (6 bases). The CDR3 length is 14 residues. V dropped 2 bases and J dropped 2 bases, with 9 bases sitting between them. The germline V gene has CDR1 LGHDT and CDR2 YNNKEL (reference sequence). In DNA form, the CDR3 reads TGTGCCAGCAGCCAAAGGGACTCTCAAGAGACCCAGTACTTC. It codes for CASSQRDSQETQYF.

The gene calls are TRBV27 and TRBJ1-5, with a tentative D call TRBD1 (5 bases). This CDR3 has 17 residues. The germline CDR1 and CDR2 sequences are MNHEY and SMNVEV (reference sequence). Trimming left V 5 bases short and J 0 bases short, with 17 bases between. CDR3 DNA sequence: TGTGCCAGCAGTCAACCGCAGGGCCTATATAGCAATCAGCCCCAGCATTTT. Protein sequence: CASSQPQGLYSNQPQHF.

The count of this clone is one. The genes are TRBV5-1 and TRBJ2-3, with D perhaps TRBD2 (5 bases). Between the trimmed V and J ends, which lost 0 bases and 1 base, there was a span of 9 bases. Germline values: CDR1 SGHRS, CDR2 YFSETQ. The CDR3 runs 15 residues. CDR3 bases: TGCGCCAGCAGCTTGGCAGCGGCGCGCACAGATACGCAGTATTTT. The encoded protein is CASSLAAARTDTQYF.

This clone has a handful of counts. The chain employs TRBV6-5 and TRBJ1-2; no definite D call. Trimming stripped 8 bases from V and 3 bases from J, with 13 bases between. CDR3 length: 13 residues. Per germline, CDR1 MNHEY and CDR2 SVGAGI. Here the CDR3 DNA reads TGTGCCAGCCACCCACTTCGTGACTATGGCTACACCTTC. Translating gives CASHPLRDYGYTF.

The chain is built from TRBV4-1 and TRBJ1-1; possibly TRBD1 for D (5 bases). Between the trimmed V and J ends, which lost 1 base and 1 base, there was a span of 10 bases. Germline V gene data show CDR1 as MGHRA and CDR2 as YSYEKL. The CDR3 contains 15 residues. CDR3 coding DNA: TGCGCCAGCAGCCAAGGACCAGGGTGGAACACTGAAGCTTTCTTT. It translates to CASSQGPGWNTEAFF.

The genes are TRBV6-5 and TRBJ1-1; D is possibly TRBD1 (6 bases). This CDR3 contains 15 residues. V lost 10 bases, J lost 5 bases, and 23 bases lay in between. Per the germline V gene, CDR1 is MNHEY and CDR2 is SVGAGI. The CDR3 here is CATPRGGIGQTEAFF. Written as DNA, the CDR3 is TGTGCCACCCCAAGGGGGGGAATTGGGCAGACTGAAGCTTTCTTT.